This T cell receptor beta chain was captured by sequencing in a study of OX40 agonist ivuxolimab in advanced cancers. The CDR3 runs 13 residues. Deletions cut 0 bases from V and 5 bases from J, with 8 bases between. CDR1 is SGHKS, CDR2 YYEKEE, per germline (reference sequence). This table comes from immunoSEQ multiplex PCR, and its TCRdb copy is limited to in-frame clones, with some not included. Counted here are some 66,000 clones, almost 85% occurring once; the ten biggest clones make up roughly 5%. This clone was detected ten times or more. Its antigen is undetermined. Study-level results: Partial responders treated at 0.1-3.0 mg/kg exhibited clonal expansion among the lowest measured.

The rearrangement joins TRBV5-5 to TRBJ1-1; tentatively, D is TRBD1 (6 bases). The clonotype comes from an adult with an advanced solid tumor such as melanoma, head and neck, liver or kidney cancer. The sample in question was CD4+ or CD8+ T cells sorted from blood, obtained in a trial of the OX40 agonist ivuxolimab. The CDR3 sequence: CASSLEGGTEAFF. CDR3 bases: TGTGCCAGCAGCTTGGAAGGGGGGACTGAAGCTTTCTTT.